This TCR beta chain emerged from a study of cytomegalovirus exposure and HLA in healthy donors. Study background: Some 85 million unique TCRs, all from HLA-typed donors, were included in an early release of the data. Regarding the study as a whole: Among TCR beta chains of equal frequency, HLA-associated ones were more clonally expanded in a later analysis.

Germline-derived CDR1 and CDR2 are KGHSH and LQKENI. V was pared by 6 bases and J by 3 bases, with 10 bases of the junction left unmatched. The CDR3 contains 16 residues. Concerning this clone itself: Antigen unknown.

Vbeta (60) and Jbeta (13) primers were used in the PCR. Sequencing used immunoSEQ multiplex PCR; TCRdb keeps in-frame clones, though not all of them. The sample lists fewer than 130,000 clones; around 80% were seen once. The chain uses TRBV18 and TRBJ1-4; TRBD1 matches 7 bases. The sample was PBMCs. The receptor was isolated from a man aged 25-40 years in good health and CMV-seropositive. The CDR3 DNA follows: TGTGCCAGCTCCCACGACAGGGTGGGAGCTAATGAAAAACTGTTTTTT. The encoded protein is CASSHDRVGANEKLFF.